The rows below give T cell receptor beta chains drawn from one sample of a study of cytomegalovirus exposure and HLA in healthy donors. Some clones are missing from TCRdb's copy, which holds only in-frame ones; the method was immunoSEQ multiplex PCR. The sample holds approximately 110,000 clones, around 70% seen once. Sequencing used PBMCs. The receptors derive from a woman in her forties in good health and CMV-seropositive. Each CDR3 is given with its conserved first and last residue. D genes are given only for firm matches. Expanded clones are given a class, and other clones once, few, many or no size at all.

>TRBV4-2|TRBJ2-1|TRBD2|NA
CASSQESGSSYNEQFF
TGTGCCAGCAGCCAAGAGAGCGGGAGCTCCTACAATGAGCAGTTCTTC
>TRBV27|TRBJ2-1|TRBD2|NA
CASSRLAGVNEQFF
TGTGCCAGCAGTAGATTAGCGGGCGTCAATGAGCAGTTCTTC
>TRBV5-6|TRBJ1-1|TRBD1|NA
CASSSQGAFGAFF
TGTGCCAGCAGCTCACAGGGGGCTTTTGGAGCTTTCTTT
>TRBV7-6|TRBJ2-6|TRBD2|NA
CASTSGGTGANVLTF
TGTGCCAGCACTTCGGGGGGGACTGGGGCCAACGTCCTGACTTTC
>TRBV9|TRBJ2-5|NA|NA
CASSVVGTREETQYF
TGTGCCAGCAGCGTAGTAGGTACTAGGGAAGAGACCCAGTACTTC
>TRBV5-1|TRBJ2-5|TRBD2|NA
CASSLEIAGLQETQYF
TGCGCCAGCAGCTTGGAAATAGCGGGGTTGCAAGAGACCCAGTACTTC
>TRBV18|TRBJ1-4|NA|NA
CASSTVATNEKLFF
TGTGCCAGCTCAACAGTTGCAACTAATGAAAAACTGTTTTTT
>TRBV10-3|TRBJ2-3|TRBD2|NA
CAISEVIAGVDTDTQYF
TGTGCCATCAGTGAGGTAATAGCGGGAGTCGACACAGATACGCAGTATTTT
>TRBV4-3|TRBJ2-3|TRBD1|NA
CASSQDAGGLDTQYF
TGCGCCAGCAGCCAAGATGCAGGGGGCCTTGATACGCAGTATTTT
>TRBV7-3|TRBJ2-5|NA|NA
CASSFQGGRETQYF
TGTGCCAGCAGCTTCCAGGGGGGCCGGGAGACCCAGTACTTC
>TRBV2|TRBJ2-3|NA|NA
CASRLSWTDTQYF
TGTGCCAGCAGACTCTCCTGGACAGATACGCAGTATTTT
>TRBV4-3|TRBJ1-5|TRBD1|NA
CASSQETQGINSNQPQHF
TGCGCCAGCAGCCAAGAAACACAGGGGATCAATAGCAATCAGCCCCAGCATTTT
>TRBV5-4|TRBJ1-2|TRBD1|few
CASSFQGGYGYTF
TGTGCCAGCAGCTTTCAGGGGGGCTATGGCTACACCTTC
>TRBV4-1|TRBJ1-2|TRBD1|few
CASSQAPDRGYGYTF
TGCGCCAGCAGCCAAGCCCCGGACAGGGGGTATGGCTACACCTTC
>TRBV4-1|TRBJ1-4|NA|few
CASSQAGQTNEKLFF
TGCGCCAGCAGCCAAGCGGGTCAAACTAATGAAAAACTGTTTTTT
>TRBV5-4|TRBJ2-7|TRBD2|NA
CASSPGTSGGAREQYF
TGTGCCAGCAGCCCAGGGACTAGCGGGGGGGCCCGCGAGCAGTACTTC
>TRBV5-4|TRBJ1-4|TRBD1|NA
CASSWDRTNEKLFF
TGTGCCAGCAGCTGGGACAGGACCAATGAAAAACTGTTTTTT
>TRBV6-1|TRBJ1-2|NA|NA
CASSEGSYGYTF
TGTGCCAGCAGTGAAGGGAGCTATGGCTACACCTTC
>TRBV29-1|TRBJ2-1|NA|NA
CSVVQGKGNEQFF
TGCAGCGTTGTTCAGGGAAAGGGGAATGAGCAGTTCTTC
>TRBV7-2|TRBJ1-2|NA|NA
CASSSSGVAYGYTF
TGTGCCAGCAGCTCCAGCGGTGTAGCCTATGGCTACACCTTC
>TRBV29-1|TRBJ2-5|TRBD1|NA
CSVFGTGFLETQYF
TGCAGCGTTTTTGGGACAGGGTTTTTAGAGACCCAGTACTTC
>TRBV5-1|TRBJ1-1|NA|NA
CASSPFRNQPNTEAFF
TGCGCCAGCAGCCCCTTCAGGAATCAGCCGAACACTGAAGCTTTCTTT
>TRBV12-5|TRBJ1-6|NA|once
CASAFDSANSPLHF
TGTGCTAGTGCTTTCGACAGCGCGAATTCACCCCTCCACTTT
>TRBV19|TRBJ1-1|NA|NA
CASSWTASLNTEAFF
TGTGCCAGTAGTTGGACAGCCTCCTTGAACACTGAAGCTTTCTTT
>TRBV7-6|TRBJ1-2|NA|NA
CASSLRTGFYGYTF
TGTGCCAGCAGTCTTAGGACGGGGTTCTATGGCTACACCTTC